What follows is one TCR beta chain and its context. Unmatched junction bases numbered 7, after V lost 4 bases and J lost 1 base. CDR1 is LNHDA, CDR2 SQIVND, per germline (reference sequence). The CDR3 is made up of 16 amino acids. This entry comes from a study of T cell changes during pregnancy in multiple sclerosis. Only in-frame clones appear in the TCRdb table, and some are missing; sequencing was by immunoSEQ multiplex PCR. Here the sample spans 15,000 or so clones, 80% to 85% being singletons. The TCR sequence derives from a female donor in good health, enrolled as a control in a pregnancy study. Here the sequenced sample was CD8+ T cells from peripheral blood mononuclear cells, taken in the third trimester of pregnancy. The V call is TRBV19, the J call TRBJ2-3; 8 bases map to TRBD2. The CDR3 is CASSNPGLGGTDTQYF. As DNA, the CDR3 is TGTGCCAGTAGTAACCCGGGACTAGGGGGCACAGATACGCAGTATTTT.